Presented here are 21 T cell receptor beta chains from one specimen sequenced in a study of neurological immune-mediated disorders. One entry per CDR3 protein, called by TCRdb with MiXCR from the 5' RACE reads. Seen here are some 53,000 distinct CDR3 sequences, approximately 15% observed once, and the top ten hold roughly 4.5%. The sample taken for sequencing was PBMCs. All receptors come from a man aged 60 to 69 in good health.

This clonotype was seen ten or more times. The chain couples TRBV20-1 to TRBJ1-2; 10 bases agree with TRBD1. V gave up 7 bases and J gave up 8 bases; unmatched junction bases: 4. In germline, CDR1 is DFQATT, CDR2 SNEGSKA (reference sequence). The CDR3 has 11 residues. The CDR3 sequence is CSVSDRGGYTF. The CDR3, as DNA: TGCAGTGTTTCGGACAGGGGGGGCTACACCTTC.

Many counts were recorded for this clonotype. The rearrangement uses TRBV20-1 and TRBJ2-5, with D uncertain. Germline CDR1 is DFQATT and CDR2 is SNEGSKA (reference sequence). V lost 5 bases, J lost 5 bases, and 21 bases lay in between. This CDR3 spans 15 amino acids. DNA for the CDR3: TGCAGTGCTTCCTCTTGGGCAGGCCCGCCGGAGACCCAGTACTTC. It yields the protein CSASSWAGPPETQYF.

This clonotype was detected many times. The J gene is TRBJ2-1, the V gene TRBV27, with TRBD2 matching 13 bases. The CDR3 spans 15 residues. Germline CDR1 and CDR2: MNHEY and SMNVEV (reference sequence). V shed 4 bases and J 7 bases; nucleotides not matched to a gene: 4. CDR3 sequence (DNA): TGTGCCAGCAGTTCGGGGACTAGCGGGAAAAATGAGCAGTTCTTC. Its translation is CASSSGTSGKNEQFF.

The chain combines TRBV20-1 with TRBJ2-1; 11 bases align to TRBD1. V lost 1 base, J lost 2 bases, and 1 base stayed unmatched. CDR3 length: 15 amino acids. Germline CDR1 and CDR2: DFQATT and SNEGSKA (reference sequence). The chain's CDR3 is CSARGDRGTYNEQFF. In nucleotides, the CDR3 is TGCAGTGCTAGAGGGGACAGGGGGACCTACAATGAGCAGTTCTTC.

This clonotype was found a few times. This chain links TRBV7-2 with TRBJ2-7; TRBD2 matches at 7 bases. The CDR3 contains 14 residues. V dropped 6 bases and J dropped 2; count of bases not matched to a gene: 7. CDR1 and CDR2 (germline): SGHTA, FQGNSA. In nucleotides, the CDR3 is TGTGCCAGCAGTCTGACTAGCAGTACCTACGAGCAGTACTTC. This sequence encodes CASSLTSSTYEQYF.

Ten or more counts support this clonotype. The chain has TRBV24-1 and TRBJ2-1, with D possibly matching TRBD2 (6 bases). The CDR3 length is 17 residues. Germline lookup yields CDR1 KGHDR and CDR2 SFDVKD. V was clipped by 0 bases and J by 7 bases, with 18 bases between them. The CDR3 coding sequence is TGTGCCACCAGTGATTTGCAGGGTGGTCGGGAGTCTAATGAGCAGTTCTTC. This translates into CATSDLQGGRESNEQFF.

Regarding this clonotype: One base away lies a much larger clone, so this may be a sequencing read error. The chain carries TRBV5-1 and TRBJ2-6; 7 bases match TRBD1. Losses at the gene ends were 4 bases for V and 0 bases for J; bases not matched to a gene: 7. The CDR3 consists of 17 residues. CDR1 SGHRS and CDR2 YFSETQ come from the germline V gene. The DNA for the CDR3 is TGCGCCAGCAGCGGGACAGAGTCAAGCTCTGGGGCCAACGTCCTGACTTTC. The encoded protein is CASSGTESSSGANVLTF. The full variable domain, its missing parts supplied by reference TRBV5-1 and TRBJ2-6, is KAGVTQTPRYLIKTRGQQVTLSCSPISGHRSVSWYQQTPGQGLQFLFEYFSETQRNKGNFPGRFSGRQFSNSRSEMNVSTLELGDSALYLCASSGTESSSGANVLTFGAGSRLTVL.

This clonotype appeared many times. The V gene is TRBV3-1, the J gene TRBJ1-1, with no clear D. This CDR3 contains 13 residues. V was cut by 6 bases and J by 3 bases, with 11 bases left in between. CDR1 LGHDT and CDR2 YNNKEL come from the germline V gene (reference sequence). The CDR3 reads CASSPTGDTEAFF. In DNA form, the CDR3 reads TGTGCCAGCAGTCCGACTGGGGACACTGAAGCTTTCTTT.

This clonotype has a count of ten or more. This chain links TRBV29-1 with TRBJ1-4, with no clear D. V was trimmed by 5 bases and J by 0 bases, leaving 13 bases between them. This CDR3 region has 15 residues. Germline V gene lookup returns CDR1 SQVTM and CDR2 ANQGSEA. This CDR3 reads CSVSGSVATNEKLFF. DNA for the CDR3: TGCAGCGTTTCGGGTTCGGTTGCAACTAATGAAAAACTGTTTTTT.

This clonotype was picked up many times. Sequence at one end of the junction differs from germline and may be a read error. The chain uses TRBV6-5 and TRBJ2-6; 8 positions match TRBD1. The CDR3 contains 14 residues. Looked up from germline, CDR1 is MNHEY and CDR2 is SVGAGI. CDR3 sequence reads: CASSPSTGVNVLTF. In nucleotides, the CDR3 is TGTGCCAGCAGCCCATCGACAGGGGTCAACGTCCTGACTTTC.

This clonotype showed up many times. DNA of the CDR3: TGTGCCAGCAGTCGAGCGGGAGGGGACAATGAGCAGTTCTTC. Protein product: CASSRAGGDNEQFF. The chain joins TRBV6-2 or TRBV6-3 to TRBJ2-1; 10 nucleotides match TRBD2. V lost 5 bases, J lost 5 bases, and 3 bases stayed unmatched. Per the germline V gene, CDR1 is MNHEY and CDR2 is SVGEGT. There are 14 residues in the CDR3.

The CDR3 region has the DNA TGTGCCAGCGGCTCGGGACTCGAATCCTACGAGCAGTACTTC. It codes for CASGSGLESYEQYF. The chain joins TRBV14 to TRBJ2-7, with D possibly matching TRBD2 (6 bases). The CDR3 runs 14 residues. Germline loops: CDR1 SGHDN, CDR2 FVKESK. The V end lost 8 bases, the J end lost 1 base, and 15 bases lay between the germline ends.

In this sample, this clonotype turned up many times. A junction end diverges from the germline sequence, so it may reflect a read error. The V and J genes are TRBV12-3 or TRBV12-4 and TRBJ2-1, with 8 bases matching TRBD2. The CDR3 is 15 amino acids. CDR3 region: CASSISGRRYNERFF. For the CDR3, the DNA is TGTGCCAGCAGTATCAGCGGGAGACGGTACAATGAGCGGTTCTTC.

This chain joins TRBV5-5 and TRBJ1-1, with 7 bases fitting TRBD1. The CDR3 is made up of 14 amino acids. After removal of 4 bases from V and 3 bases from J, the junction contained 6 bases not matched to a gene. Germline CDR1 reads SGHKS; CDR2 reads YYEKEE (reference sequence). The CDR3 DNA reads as TGTGCCAGCAGCCTACAGGGGAGGGACACTGAAGCTTTCTTT. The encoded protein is CASSLQGRDTEAFF.

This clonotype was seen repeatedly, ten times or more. CDR3 bases: TGTGCCAGCAGTGACCTAGACTCTAATGAAAAACTGTTTTTT. Translated, it gives CASSDLDSNEKLFF. The V and J genes are TRBV25-1 and TRBJ1-4; D not certain. This CDR3 is 14 amino acids long. Germline CDR1 MGHDK, CDR2 SYGVNS. The V and J ends lost 3 bases and 3 bases respectively, with 8 bases between them.

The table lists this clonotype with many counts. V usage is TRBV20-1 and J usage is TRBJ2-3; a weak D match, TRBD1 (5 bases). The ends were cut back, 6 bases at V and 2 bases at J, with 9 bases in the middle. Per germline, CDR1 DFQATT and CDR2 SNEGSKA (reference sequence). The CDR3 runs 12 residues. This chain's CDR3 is CSAPTVTDTQYF. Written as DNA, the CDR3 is TGCAGTGCCCCGACAGTCACAGATACGCAGTATTTT.

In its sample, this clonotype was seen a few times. The CDR3 DNA follows: TGTGCCAGCGCCCGTGGAGGAGCGGGAGGCGTCTACGAGCAGTACTTC. The encoded protein is CASARGGAGGVYEQYF. The V call is TRBV27, the J call TRBJ2-7; 9 bases fit TRBD2. CDR1 is MNHEY and CDR2 is SMNVEV in the germline V gene (reference sequence). V was clipped by 8 bases and J by 3 bases; unmatched bases: 14. There are 16 residues in the CDR3.

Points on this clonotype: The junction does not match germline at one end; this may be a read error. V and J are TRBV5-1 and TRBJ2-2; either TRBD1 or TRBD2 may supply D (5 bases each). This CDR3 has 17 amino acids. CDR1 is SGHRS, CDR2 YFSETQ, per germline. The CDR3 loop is CASSLASGRTDTGELFF. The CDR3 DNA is TGCGCCAGCAGCTTGGCGTCGGGGCGCACTGACACCGGGGAACTGTTTTTT.

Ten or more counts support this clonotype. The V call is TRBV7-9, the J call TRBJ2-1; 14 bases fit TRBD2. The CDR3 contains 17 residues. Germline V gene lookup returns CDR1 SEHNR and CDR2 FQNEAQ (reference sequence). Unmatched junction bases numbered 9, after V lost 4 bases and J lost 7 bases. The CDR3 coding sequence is TGTGCCAGCAGCTCCCGACTAGCGGGAGGGCCTTTGAATGAGCAGTTCTTC. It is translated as CASSSRLAGGPLNEQFF.

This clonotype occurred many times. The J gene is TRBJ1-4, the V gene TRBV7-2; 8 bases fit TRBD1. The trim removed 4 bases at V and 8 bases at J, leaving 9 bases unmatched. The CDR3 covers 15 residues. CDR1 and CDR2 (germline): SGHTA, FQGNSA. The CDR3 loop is CASSSGQGLSEKLFF. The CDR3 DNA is TGTGCCAGCAGCTCAGGACAGGGTCTTAGCGAAAAACTGTTTTTT.

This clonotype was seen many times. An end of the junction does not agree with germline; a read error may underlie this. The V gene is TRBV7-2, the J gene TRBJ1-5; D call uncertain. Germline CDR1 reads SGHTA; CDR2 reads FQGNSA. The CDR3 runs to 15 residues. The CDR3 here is CANSSSGYSNQPQHF. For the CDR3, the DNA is TGTGCCAACAGCTCCTCAGGATATAGCAATCAGCCCCAGCATTTT.